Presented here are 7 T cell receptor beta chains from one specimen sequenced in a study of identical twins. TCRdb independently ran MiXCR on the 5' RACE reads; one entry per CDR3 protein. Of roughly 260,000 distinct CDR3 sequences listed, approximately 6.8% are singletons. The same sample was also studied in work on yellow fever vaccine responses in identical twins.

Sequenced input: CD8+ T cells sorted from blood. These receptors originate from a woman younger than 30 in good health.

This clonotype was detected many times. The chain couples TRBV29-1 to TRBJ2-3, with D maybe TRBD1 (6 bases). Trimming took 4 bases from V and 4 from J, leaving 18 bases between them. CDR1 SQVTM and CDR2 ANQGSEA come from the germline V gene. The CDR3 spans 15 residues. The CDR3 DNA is TGCAGCGTTGCTCTTTGGGCAGGGGTGCCAGATACGCAGTATTTT. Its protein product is CSVALWAGVPDTQYF.

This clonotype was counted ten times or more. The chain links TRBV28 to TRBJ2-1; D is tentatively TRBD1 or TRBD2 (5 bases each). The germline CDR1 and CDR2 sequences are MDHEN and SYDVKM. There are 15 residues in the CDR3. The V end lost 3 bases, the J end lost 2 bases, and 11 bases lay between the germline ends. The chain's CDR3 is CASSLGEAAYNEQFF. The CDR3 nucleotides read TGTGCCAGCAGTTTGGGGGAAGCCGCCTACAATGAGCAGTTCTTC.

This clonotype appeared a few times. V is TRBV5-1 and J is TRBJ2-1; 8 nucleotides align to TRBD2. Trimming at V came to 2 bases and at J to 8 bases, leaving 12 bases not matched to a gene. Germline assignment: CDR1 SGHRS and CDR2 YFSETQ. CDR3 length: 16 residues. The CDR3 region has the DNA TGCGCCAGCAGCTTCTACCGGGAGGGCCCTCTCCATGAGCAGTTCTTC. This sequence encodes CASSFYREGPLHEQFF.

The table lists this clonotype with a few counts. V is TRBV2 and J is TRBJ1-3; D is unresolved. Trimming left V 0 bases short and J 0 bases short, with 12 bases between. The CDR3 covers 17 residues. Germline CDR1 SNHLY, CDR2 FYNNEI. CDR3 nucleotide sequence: TGTGCCAGCAGTGAAGCGTGGGCAGGCCCCTCTGGAAACACCATATATTTT. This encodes CASSEAWAGPSGNTIYF.

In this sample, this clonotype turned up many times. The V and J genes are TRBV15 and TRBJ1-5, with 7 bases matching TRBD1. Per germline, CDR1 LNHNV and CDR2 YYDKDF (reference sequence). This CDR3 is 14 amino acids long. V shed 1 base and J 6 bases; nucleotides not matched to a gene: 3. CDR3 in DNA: TGTGCCACCAGCAGAGGACAGGGACGTCAGCCCCAGCATTTT. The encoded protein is CATSRGQGRQPQHF.

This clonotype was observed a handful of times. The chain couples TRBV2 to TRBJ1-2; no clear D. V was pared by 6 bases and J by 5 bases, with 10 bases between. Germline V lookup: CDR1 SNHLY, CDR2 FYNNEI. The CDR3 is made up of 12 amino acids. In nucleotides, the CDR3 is TGTGCCAGCAGGGGCGGACTTTATGGCTACACCTTC. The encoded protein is CASRGGLYGYTF.

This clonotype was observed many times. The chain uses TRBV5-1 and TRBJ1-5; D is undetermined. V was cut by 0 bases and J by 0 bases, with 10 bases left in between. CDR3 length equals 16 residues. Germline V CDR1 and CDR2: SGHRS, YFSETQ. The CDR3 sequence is CASSLGAGGSNQPQHF. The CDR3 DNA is TGCGCCAGCAGCTTGGGGGCAGGTGGTAGCAATCAGCCCCAGCATTTT.